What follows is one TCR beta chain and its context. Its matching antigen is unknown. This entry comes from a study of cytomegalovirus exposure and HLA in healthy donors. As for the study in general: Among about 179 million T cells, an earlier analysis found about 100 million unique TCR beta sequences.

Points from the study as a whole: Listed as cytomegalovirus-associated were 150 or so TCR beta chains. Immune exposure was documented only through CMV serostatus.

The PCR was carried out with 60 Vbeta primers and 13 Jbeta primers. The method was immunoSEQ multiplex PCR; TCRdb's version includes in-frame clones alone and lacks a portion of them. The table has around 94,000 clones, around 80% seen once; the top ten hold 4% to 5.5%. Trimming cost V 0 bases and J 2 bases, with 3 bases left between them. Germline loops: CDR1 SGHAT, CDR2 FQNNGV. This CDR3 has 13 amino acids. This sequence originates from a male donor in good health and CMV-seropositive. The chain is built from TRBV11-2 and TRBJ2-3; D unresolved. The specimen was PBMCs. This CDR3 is CASSLEYTDTQYF. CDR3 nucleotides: TGTGCCAGCAGCTTAGAATACACAGATACGCAGTATTTT.